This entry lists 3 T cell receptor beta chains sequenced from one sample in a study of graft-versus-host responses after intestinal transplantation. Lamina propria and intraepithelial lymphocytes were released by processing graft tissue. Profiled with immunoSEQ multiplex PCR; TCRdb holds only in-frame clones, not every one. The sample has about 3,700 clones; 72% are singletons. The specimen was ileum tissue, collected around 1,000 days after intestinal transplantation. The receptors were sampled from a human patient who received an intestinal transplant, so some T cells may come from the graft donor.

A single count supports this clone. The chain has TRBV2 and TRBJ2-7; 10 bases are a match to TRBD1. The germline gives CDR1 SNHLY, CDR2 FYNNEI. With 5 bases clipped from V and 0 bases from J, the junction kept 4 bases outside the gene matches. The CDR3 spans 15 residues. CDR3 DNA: TGTGCCAGCAGTCCTGGGACAGGGGTCTCCTACGAGCAGTACTTC. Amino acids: CASSPGTGVSYEQYF. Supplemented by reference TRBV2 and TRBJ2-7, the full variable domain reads EPEVTQTPSHQVTQMGQEVILRCVPISNHLYFYWYRQILGQKVEFLVSFYNNEISEKSEIFDDQFSVERPDGSNFTLKIRSTKLEDSAMYFCASSPGTGVSYEQYFGPGTRLTVT.

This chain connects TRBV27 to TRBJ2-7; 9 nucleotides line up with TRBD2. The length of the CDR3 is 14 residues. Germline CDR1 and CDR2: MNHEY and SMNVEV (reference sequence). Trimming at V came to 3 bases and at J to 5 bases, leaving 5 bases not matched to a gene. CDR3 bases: TGTGCCAGCAGTTTCCTTGCGGGAGGGGACGAGCAGTACTTC. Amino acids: CASSFLAGGDEQYF.

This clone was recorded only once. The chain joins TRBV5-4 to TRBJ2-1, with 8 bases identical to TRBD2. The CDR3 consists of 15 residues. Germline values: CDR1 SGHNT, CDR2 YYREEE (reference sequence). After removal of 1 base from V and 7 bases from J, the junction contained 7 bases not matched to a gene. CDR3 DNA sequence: TGTGCCAGCAGCTTGCAAGGGACTAGGCAAAATGAGCAGTTCTTC. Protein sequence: CASSLQGTRQNEQFF.